This T cell receptor (beta chain) is from a study of post-analysis software for immune sequencing data. Study at large: Recorded disease courses covered relapsing-remitting, secondary progressive and progressive-relapsing multiple sclerosis. Some patients had no subtype annotation. Findings and caveats of the study: The normalized Chao1 diversity of multiple sclerosis patients was significantly lower than that of controls.

This clonotype was recorded only once. Its target is unknown. The library was made from cDNA and included unique molecular identifiers. Once about 0.95 to 10 million T cells were used, hundreds of thousands of cDNA molecules resulted. MiXCR, applied by TCRdb to the PCR reads, yields one record per CDR3 protein. Among roughly 870,000 distinct CDR3 sequences listed, about 53% were seen once. The TCR was taken from a girl aged 5-17 years with multiple sclerosis. The sample consisted of blood.

The CDR3 loop reads CASSDKGRGNQPQHF. The DNA of the CDR3 is TGTGCCAGCAGTGATAAGGGTCGGGGCAATCAGCCCCAGCATTTT. V gene TRBV6-1 combines with J gene TRBJ1-5; D is ambiguous. The CDR3 is made up of 15 amino acids. CDR1 is MNHNS, CDR2 SASEGT, per germline. Trimming took off 3 bases at V and 2 bases at J, with 11 bases between the two ends.